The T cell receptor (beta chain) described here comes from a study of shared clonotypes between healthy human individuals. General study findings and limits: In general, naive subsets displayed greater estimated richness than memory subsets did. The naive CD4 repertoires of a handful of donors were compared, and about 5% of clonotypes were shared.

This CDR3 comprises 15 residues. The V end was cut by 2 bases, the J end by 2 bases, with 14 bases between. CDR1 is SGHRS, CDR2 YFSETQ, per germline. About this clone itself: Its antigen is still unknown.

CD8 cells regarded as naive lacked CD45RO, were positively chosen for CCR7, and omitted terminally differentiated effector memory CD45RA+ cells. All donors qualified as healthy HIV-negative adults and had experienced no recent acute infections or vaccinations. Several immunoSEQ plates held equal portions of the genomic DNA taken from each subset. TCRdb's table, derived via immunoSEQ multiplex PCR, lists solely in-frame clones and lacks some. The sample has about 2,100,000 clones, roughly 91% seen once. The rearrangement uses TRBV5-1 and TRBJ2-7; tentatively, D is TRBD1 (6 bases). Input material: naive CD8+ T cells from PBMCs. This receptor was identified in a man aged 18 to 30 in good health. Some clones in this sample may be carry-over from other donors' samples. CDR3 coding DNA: TGCGCCAGCAGCTTCACGACAGGATCCACCTACGAGCAGTACTTC. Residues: CASSFTTGSTYEQYF.